This is a list of T cell receptor beta chains from one sample in a study of blood T cell repertoires in acute mononucleosis. Only in-frame clones appear in the TCRdb table, and some are missing; sequencing was by immunoSEQ multiplex PCR. The sample has 6,000 to 9,000 clones, 25% to 30% seen once. The starting material was EBV YVL epitope tetramer+ CD8+ T cells sorted from PBMCs, obtained during acute infectious mononucleosis. Receptor source: a young woman with infectious mononucleosis caused by EBV. Each CDR3 is given with its conserved first and last residue.

V	J	CDR3
TRBV6-4	TRBJ1-4	CASSSSRGEELFF
TRBV5-5	TRBJ2-1	CASSLDGDNEQFF
TRBV6-6	TRBJ2-7	CASSDQGAYEQYF
TRBV27	TRBJ2-3	CASSLTGPGADTQYF
TRBV27	TRBJ2-1	CASSYGYNEQFF
TRBV5-1	TRBJ2-3	CATIDGPDTQYF
TRBV7-9	TRBJ1-1	CASSPIRGWENTEAFF
TRBV11-3	TRBJ2-3	CASSLGGGTDTQYF
TRBV7-3	TRBJ2-3	CASSLLGVGDTQYF
TRBV11-2	TRBJ2-3	CASSLVIAGGLGTDTQYF
TRBV5-6	TRBJ2-1	CASSLFAPRSYNEQFF
TRBV13	TRBJ2-1	CASSSSNSGLGNSEQFF
TRBV4-1	TRBJ2-7	CASRKGEVGSFEQYF
TRBV4-3	TRBJ2-1	CASSPLPSGFGHEQFF
TRBV7-3	TRBJ2-7	CASSLEDVGPYEQYF
TRBV11-2	TRBJ1-1	CASSPTTGSATEAFF
TRBV13	TRBJ2-7	CASSPTLQGVAYEQYF
TRBV10-3	TRBJ2-1	CASGVYNEQFF